A single sample gave rise to the 30 T cell receptor beta chains below, sequenced in a study of blood T cell repertoires in COVID-19. Profiled with immunoSEQ multiplex PCR; TCRdb holds only in-frame clones, not every one. The sample lists 150,000 to 200,000 clones, around nine tenths seen once, with around 2.3% in the top ten. Specimen: peripheral blood. These receptors all stem from a man aged 65 to 85 with active or convalescent COVID-19.

The chain has TRBV11-2 and TRBJ2-5; a weak D match, TRBD2 (5 bases). Germline CDR1 SGHAT, CDR2 FQNNGV. V dropped 8 bases and J dropped 5 bases, with 18 bases sitting between them. The CDR3 spans 14 residues. This chain's CDR3 is CASGEGPTSETQYF. DNA for the CDR3: TGTGCCAGCGGCGAGGGCCCGACCTCTGAGACCCAGTACTTC.

This clone occurred once. This sequence joins TRBV6-2 or TRBV6-3 and TRBJ1-5; D is undetermined. Germline V CDR1 and CDR2: MNHEY, SVGEGT. The CDR3 is made up of 16 amino acids. V was shortened by 0 bases and J by 1 base, with 10 bases between the two germline ends. The CDR3 is CASSYSPRWSNQPQHF. DNA for the CDR3: TGTGCCAGCAGTTACTCGCCTCGGTGGAGCAATCAGCCCCAGCATTTT.

The chain carries TRBV5-1 and TRBJ2-5; the D gene is possibly TRBD2 (5 bases). This CDR3 comprises 15 residues. Between the trimmed V and J ends, which lost 2 bases and 2 bases, there was a span of 13 bases. Germline-derived CDR1 and CDR2 are SGHRS and YFSETQ. This CDR3 reads CASSFQTGIQETQYF. The DNA of the CDR3 is TGCGCCAGCAGCTTTCAAACGGGGATACAAGAGACCCAGTACTTC.

CDR3 coding DNA: TGTGCCAGCAGCCCCGGCGGGGTTAGCAATCAGCCCCAGCATTTT. It specifies CASSPGGVSNQPQHF. The chain is built from TRBV7-9 and TRBJ1-5; D is unresolved. Per germline, CDR1 SEHNR and CDR2 FQNEAQ (reference sequence). Between the trimmed V and J ends, which lost 5 bases and 0 bases, there was a span of 11 bases. The CDR3 runs to 15 residues.

The chain uses TRBV7-9 and TRBJ1-2; 8 bases are a match to TRBD1. In germline, CDR1 is SEHNR, CDR2 FQNEAQ (reference sequence). The CDR3 is 14 residues long. V lost 5 bases, J lost 2 bases, and 4 bases stayed unmatched. The CDR3 loop reads CASSPAGGNYGYTF. CDR3 coding DNA: TGTGCCAGCAGCCCCGCAGGGGGCAACTATGGCTACACCTTC.

This clone was recorded only once. The chain is built from TRBV6-5 and TRBJ1-4; 7 nucleotides match TRBD1. Germline V gene data show CDR1 as MNHEY and CDR2 as SVGAGI. The CDR3 extends over 15 amino acids. Unmatched junction bases numbered 7, after V lost 6 bases and J lost 3 bases. CDR3 DNA: TGTGCCAGCAGGTTAAGGACAGGATCTAATGAAAAACTGTTTTTT. Residues: CASRLRTGSNEKLFF.

The chain combines TRBV11-2 with TRBJ1-4; D is possibly TRBD1 (5 bases). Germline CDR1 SGHAT, CDR2 FQNNGV. This CDR3 comprises 15 residues. Deletions cut 0 bases from V and 6 bases from J, with 11 bases between. CDR3 sequence: CASSLDRGGYEKLFF. The CDR3 bases are TGTGCCAGCAGCTTAGACCGCGGGGGGTATGAAAAACTGTTTTTT.

The V call is TRBV2, the J call TRBJ2-3; D may be TRBD1 (6 bases). The CDR3 contains 15 residues. The germline CDR1 and CDR2 sequences are SNHLY and FYNNEI. Trimming stripped 2 bases from V and 1 base from J, with 10 bases between. The CDR3 region has the DNA TGTGCCAGCAGTGAATTGGGACAACGCACAGATACGCAGTATTTT. Its translation: CASSELGQRTDTQYF. Variable domain in full (rest from reference TRBV2 and TRBJ2-3): EPEVTQTPSHQVTQMGQEVILRCVPISNHLYFYWYRQILGQKVEFLVSFYNNEISEKSEIFDDQFSVERPDGSNFTLKIRSTKLEDSAMYFCASSELGQRTDTQYFGPGTRLTVL.

The chain recombines TRBV6-5 with TRBJ2-7, with TRBD1 identical over 10 bases. V was clipped by 4 bases and J by 4 bases; unmatched bases: 4. Per the germline V gene, CDR1 is MNHEY and CDR2 is SVGAGI. The CDR3 sequence is 14 residues long. The CDR3 loop is CASSSDRGLYEQYF. DNA for the CDR3: TGTGCCAGCAGTTCCGACAGGGGGCTATACGAGCAGTACTTC.

The CDR3 protein is CASSLAPGGPGELFF. CDR3 DNA: TGTGCCAGCAGTTTAGCTCCGGGGGGCCCCGGGGAGCTGTTTTTT. This chain connects TRBV27 to TRBJ2-2; D perhaps matches TRBD2 (7 bases). Trimming pared 2 bases from V and 6 bases from J, leaving 13 bases between. The CDR3 length is 15 residues. Germline values: CDR1 MNHEY, CDR2 SMNVEV (reference sequence).

This clone showed up just once. The chain joins TRBV4-1 to TRBJ2-7; a possible D gene is TRBD1 (6 bases). This CDR3 has 17 amino acids. Germline-derived CDR1 and CDR2 are MGHRA and YSYEKL. With 1 base removed from V and 7 bases from J, the gap between germline ends came to 23 bases. CDR3 DNA: TGCGCCAGCAGCCAAGGGGTCAGGGGTGGCGCCCCGGGTGAGCAGTACTTC. It encodes CASSQGVRGGAPGEQYF.

The genes are TRBV5-1 and TRBJ1-1; TRBD1 aligns across 7 bases. With V trimmed by 4 bases and J by 1 base, 7 bases remained unmatched. The CDR3 is made up of 15 amino acids. Germline values: CDR1 SGHRS, CDR2 YFSETQ. This CDR3 reads CASSGRQGPNTEAFF. The CDR3 nucleotides read TGCGCCAGCAGCGGCAGACAGGGCCCGAACACTGAAGCTTTCTTT.

This clone was counted a few times. The chain combines TRBV4-3 with TRBJ2-2; TRBD1 matches at 9 bases. Trimming cost V 3 bases and J 6 bases; bases outside gene matches: 20. This CDR3 is built from 20 residues. CDR1 is LGHNA, CDR2 YSLEER, per germline. The CDR3 spells CASSQGPTGGPGIMAGELFF. The CDR3 nucleotides read TGCGCCAGCAGCCAGGGCCCAACAGGGGGCCCAGGGATTATGGCCGGGGAGCTGTTTTTT.

The chain employs TRBV28 and TRBJ1-2, with 8 bases identical to TRBD1. CDR1 is MDHEN, CDR2 SYDVKM, per germline. CDR3 length: 14 residues. V dropped 5 bases and J dropped 8; count of bases not matched to a gene: 10. CDR3 loop: CASSPEDRAKGYTF. Here the CDR3 DNA reads TGTGCCAGCAGTCCAGAGGACAGGGCGAAAGGCTACACCTTC.

The chain carries TRBV5-1 and TRBJ1-1; possible D gene TRBD1, 6 bases. There are 13 residues in the CDR3. CDR1 and CDR2 (germline): SGHRS, YFSETQ. V was trimmed by 4 bases and J by 3 bases, leaving 10 bases between them. As DNA, the CDR3 is TGCGCCAGCAGCACCCGGACAGACACTGAAGCTTTCTTT. This translates into CASSTRTDTEAFF.

This chain uses TRBV7-9 with TRBJ2-5, with a tentative D call TRBD1 (6 bases). Trimming took off 4 bases at V and 7 bases at J, with 10 bases between the two ends. This CDR3 is 12 amino acids long. CDR1 is SEHNR, CDR2 FQNEAQ, per germline (reference sequence). Here the CDR3 DNA reads TGTGCCAGCAGCTCCCAGGGGTTGACCCAGTACTTC. Its translation is CASSSQGLTQYF.

V usage is TRBV28 and J usage is TRBJ2-7; TRBD2 matches at 7 bases. Germline V gene lookup returns CDR1 MDHEN and CDR2 SYDVKM. The trim removed 10 bases at V and 9 bases at J, leaving 24 bases unmatched. The CDR3 runs to 16 residues. The CDR3: CATLPPTGSRGEGQYF. The CDR3 nucleotides read TGTGCCACCCTCCCCCCAACCGGGTCCCGCGGGGAGGGGCAGTACTTC. The full variable domain, with the rest looked up from reference TRBV28 and TRBJ2-7, is DVKVTQSSRYLVKRTGEKVFLECVQDMDHENMFWYRQDPGLGLRLIYFSYDVKMKEKGDIPEGYSVSREKKERFSLILESASTNQTSMYLCATLPPTGSRGEGQYFGPGTRLTVT.

In its sample, this clone was seen a few times. The CDR3 here is CASRDRAKETQYF. In DNA form, the CDR3 reads TGTGCCAGCCGGGACAGGGCAAAAGAGACCCAGTACTTC. The chain carries TRBV7-8 and TRBJ2-5, with 9 bases identical to TRBD1. V lost 8 bases to trimming and J lost 3 bases; unmatched junction nucleotides: 4. The CDR3 spans 13 residues. Germline values: CDR1 SGHVS, CDR2 FQNEAQ.

DNA for the CDR3: TGTGCCAGTAGTATGAGGTTCAGCGATATGAACACTGAAGCTTTCTTT. Translating it yields CASSMRFSDMNTEAFF. The J gene is TRBJ1-1, the V gene TRBV19; no firm D call. Germline V gene lookup returns CDR1 LNHDA and CDR2 SQIVND (reference sequence). CDR3 size: 16 residues. Deletions cut 3 bases from V and 0 bases from J, with 14 bases between.

The chain carries TRBV2 and TRBJ2-7; 8 nucleotides agree with TRBD1. V lost 6 bases, J lost 3 bases, and 4 bases stayed unmatched. Looked up from germline, CDR1 is SNHLY and CDR2 is FYNNEI. CDR3 length equals 13 residues. CDR3: CASRVDRDYEQYF. CDR3 nucleotide sequence: TGTGCCAGCAGGGTGGACAGGGACTACGAGCAGTACTTC.

This chain links TRBV4-3 with TRBJ2-1, with 9 bases identical to TRBD2. The length of the CDR3 is 16 residues. V lost 0 bases to trimming and J lost 7 bases; unmatched junction nucleotides: 7. CDR1 and CDR2 (germline): LGHNA, YSLEER. The CDR3 sequence: CASSQDLAGGRNEQFF. The CDR3 DNA reads TGCGCCAGCAGCCAAGATTTGGCGGGGGGGCGGAATGAGCAGTTCTTC.

The chain uses TRBV5-1 and TRBJ2-3; 14 bases line up with TRBD2. CDR3 size: 18 residues. V was pared by 4 bases and J by 2 bases, with 9 bases of the junction left unmatched. The germline V gene encodes CDR1 SGHRS and CDR2 YFSETQ. As DNA, the CDR3 is TGCGCCAGCAGCCGAATTGGGACTAGCGGGAGCTCCACAGATACGCAGTATTTT. It translates to CASSRIGTSGSSTDTQYF.

This rearrangement joins TRBV5-4 to TRBJ2-5, with 10 positions matching TRBD1. The V gene's germline CDR1 is SGHNT and CDR2 YYREEE (reference sequence). The J segment lost 5 bases and the V segment lost 5 bases, leaving 9 bases of the junction unmatched. CDR3 length: 15 residues. In DNA form, the CDR3 reads TGTGCCAGCAGTCAGACGGGACAGGGGCTGGAGACCCAGTACTTC. Protein: CASSQTGQGLETQYF.

J is TRBJ2-7 and V is TRBV7-8; 8 bases align to TRBD1. From germline, CDR1 is SGHVS and CDR2 FQNEAQ. This CDR3 comprises 14 residues. With V trimmed by 5 bases and J by 3 bases, 6 bases remained unmatched. The CDR3 sequence is CASSLGTGNYEQYF. The CDR3 nucleotides are TGTGCCAGCAGCCTGGGGACAGGAAACTACGAGCAGTACTTC.

The chain joins TRBV5-1 to TRBJ2-3, with 7 bases matching TRBD2. J gave up 4 bases and V 5 bases, and 7 bases lay outside the gene matches. CDR1 SGHRS and CDR2 YFSETQ come from the germline V gene. The CDR3 is 14 amino acids. CDR3 loop: CASRPVGGADTQYF. The CDR3 bases are TGCGCCAGCAGACCCGTTGGGGGGGCAGATACGCAGTATTTT.

The rearrangement links TRBV7-2 to TRBJ2-7; possible D gene TRBD2, 6 bases. This CDR3 has 13 amino acids. Germline values: CDR1 SGHTA, CDR2 FQGNSA. The V end lost 5 bases, the J end lost 3 bases, and 11 bases lay between the germline ends. The DNA of the CDR3 is TGTGCCAGCAGCCGACTAGGGAACTACGAGCAGTACTTC. The encoded protein is CASSRLGNYEQYF.

The chain links TRBV19 to TRBJ1-2; D not resolved. The CDR3 runs 12 residues. Trimming shortened V by 3 bases and J by 7 bases, and 9 bases separated the two germline ends. CDR1 LNHDA and CDR2 SQIVND come from the germline V gene (reference sequence). As DNA, the CDR3 is TGTGCCAGTAGTATGGTCCTTAGTGGCTACACCTTC. Its protein is CASSMVLSGYTF. The complete variable domain, with remaining parts taken from reference TRBV19 and TRBJ1-2, reads DGGITQSPKYLFRKEGQNVTLSCEQNLNHDAMYWYRQDPGQGLRLIYYSQIVNDFQKGDIAEGYSVSREKKESFPLTVTSAQKNPTAFYLCASSMVLSGYTFGSGTRLTVV.

This chain uses TRBV10-1 with TRBJ2-3, with D uncertain. V was shortened by 3 bases and J by 2 bases, with 9 bases between the two germline ends. The germline V gene encodes CDR1 WNHNN and CDR2 SYGVQD (reference sequence). The CDR3 extends over 14 amino acids. The CDR3 region has the DNA TGCGCCAGCAGTGAATGGCGGCACACAGATACGCAGTATTTT. Protein: CASSEWRHTDTQYF.

This clone was found once. This chain joins TRBV24-1 and TRBJ2-2, with D possibly being TRBD1 (6 bases). The germline V gene has CDR1 KGHDR and CDR2 SFDVKD. Between the trimmed V and J ends, which lost 3 bases and 7 bases, there was a span of 14 bases. The CDR3 loop spans 15 amino acids. This CDR3 reads CATSDPQGFRGELFF. CDR3 sequence (DNA): TGTGCCACCAGTGATCCCCAGGGGTTCCGCGGGGAGCTGTTTTTT.

This clone appeared a few times. V and J are TRBV4-3 and TRBJ2-7; TRBD2 is a possible D gene (5 bases). CDR3 size: 15 residues. CDR1 and CDR2 from the germline V gene are LGHNA and YSLEER. V lost 3 bases, J lost 1 base, and 13 bases lay in between. In DNA form, the CDR3 reads TGCGCCAGCAGCCAGGGTGGTGGAGGATCCTACGAGCAGTACTTC. Its translation is CASSQGGGGSYEQYF.